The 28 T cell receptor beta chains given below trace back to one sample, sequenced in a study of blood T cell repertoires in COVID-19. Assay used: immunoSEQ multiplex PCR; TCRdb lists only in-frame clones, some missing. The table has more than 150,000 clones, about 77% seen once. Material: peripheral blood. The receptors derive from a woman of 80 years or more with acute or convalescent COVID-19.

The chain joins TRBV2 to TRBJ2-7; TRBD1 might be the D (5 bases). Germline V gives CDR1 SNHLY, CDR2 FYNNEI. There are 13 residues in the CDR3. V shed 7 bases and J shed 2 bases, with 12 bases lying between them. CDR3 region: CASKGRATYEQYF. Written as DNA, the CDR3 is TGTGCCAGCAAAGGCAGGGCGACCTACGAGCAGTACTTC.

The DNA of the CDR3 is TGTGCCAGCAGTGGACGGACTAGCGGGACCTCGAACACCGGGGAGCTGTTTTTT. This translates into CASSGRTSGTSNTGELFF. V and J are TRBV11-2 and TRBJ2-2, with 12 nucleotides matching TRBD2. V lost 6 bases, J lost 0 bases, and 8 bases stayed unmatched. Per the germline V gene, CDR1 is SGHAT and CDR2 is FQNNGV. The CDR3 runs to 18 residues.

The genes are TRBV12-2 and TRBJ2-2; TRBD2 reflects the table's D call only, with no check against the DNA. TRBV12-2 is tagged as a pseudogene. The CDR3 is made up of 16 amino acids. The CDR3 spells CASRLVRGSNTGELFF. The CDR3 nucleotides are TGTGCAAGTCGCTTAGTGCGGGGGTCGAACACCGGGGAGCTGTTTTTT.

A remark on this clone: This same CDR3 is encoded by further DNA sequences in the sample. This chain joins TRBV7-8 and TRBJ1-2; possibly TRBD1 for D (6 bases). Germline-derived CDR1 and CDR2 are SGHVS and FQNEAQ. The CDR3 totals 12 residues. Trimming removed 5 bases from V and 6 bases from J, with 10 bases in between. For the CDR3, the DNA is TGTGCCAGCAGCCTACAGGGAAATGGCTACACCTTC. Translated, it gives CASSLQGNGYTF.

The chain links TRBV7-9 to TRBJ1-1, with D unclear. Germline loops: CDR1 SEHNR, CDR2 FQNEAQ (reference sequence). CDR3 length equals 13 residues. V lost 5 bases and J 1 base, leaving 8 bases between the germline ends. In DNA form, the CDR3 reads TGTGCCAGCAGCGAACGGGAGAACACTGAAGCTTTCTTT. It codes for CASSERENTEAFF.

CDR3 amino acids: CASSQLAGSSYEQYF. CDR3 DNA: TGTGCCAGCAGCCAATTAGCGGGATCCTCCTACGAGCAGTACTTC. The chain combines TRBV3-1 (or the pseudogene TRBV3-2) with TRBJ2-7, with 8 bases identical to TRBD2. In germline, CDR1 is LGHDT, CDR2 YNNKEL (reference sequence). This CDR3 region has 15 residues. V was pared by 2 bases and J by 0 bases, with 3 bases of the junction left unmatched.

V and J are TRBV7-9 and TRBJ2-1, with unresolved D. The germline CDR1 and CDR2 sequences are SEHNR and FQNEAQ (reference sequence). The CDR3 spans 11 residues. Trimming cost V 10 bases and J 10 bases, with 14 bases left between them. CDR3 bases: TGTGCCACCCCCGAGGCGGAAGAGCAGTTCTTC. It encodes CATPEAEEQFF.

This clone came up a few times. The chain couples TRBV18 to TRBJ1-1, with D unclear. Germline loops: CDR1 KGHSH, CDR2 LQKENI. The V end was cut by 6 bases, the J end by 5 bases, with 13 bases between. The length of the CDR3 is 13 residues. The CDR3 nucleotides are TGTGCCAGCTCGCGTGGGAGGGAAACTGAAGCTTTCTTT. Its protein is CASSRGRETEAFF.

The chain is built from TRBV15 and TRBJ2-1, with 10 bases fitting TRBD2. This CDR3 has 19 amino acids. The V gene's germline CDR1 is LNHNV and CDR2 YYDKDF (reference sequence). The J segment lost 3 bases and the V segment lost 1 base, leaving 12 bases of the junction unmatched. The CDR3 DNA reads TGTGCCACCAGCAGAGGGCCGGAGAGTAGCGGGGGGATCTACAATGAGCAGTTCTTC. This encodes CATSRGPESSGGIYNEQFF.

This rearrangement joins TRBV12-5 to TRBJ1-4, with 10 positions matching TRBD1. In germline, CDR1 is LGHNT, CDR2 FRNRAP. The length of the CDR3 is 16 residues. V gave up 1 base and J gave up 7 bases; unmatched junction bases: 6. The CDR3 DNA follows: TGTGCTAGTGGTTTGGGGATCCGGGACAGGGGTGAAAAACTGTTTTTT. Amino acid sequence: CASGLGIRDRGEKLFF.

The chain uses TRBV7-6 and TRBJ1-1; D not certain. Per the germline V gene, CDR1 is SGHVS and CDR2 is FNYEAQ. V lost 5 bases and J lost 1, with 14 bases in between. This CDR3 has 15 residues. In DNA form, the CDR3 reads TGTGCCAGCAGCAGGTACGAACCGGGGAACACTGAAGCTTTCTTT. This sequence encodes CASSRYEPGNTEAFF.

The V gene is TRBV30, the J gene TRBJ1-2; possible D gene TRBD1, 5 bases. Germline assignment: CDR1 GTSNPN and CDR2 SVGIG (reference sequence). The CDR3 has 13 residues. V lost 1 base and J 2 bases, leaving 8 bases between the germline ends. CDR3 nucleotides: TGTGCCTGGAGTGACAGGCGAAACTATGGCTACACCTTC. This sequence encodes CAWSDRRNYGYTF.

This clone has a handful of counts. The CDR3, as DNA: TGTGCCATCAGTCTAGGACAGGGAGGAAACACCATATATTTT. Translating it yields CAISLGQGGNTIYF. The rearrangement joins TRBV10-3 to TRBJ1-3, with 8 bases that match TRBD1. The CDR3 contains 14 residues. The germline V gene has CDR1 ENHRY and CDR2 SYGVKD. J was trimmed by 4 bases and V by 5 bases; bases with no gene match: 4.

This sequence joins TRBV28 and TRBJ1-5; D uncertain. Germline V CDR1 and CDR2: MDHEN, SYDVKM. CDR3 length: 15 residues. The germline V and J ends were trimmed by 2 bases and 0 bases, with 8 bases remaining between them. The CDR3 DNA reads TGTGCCAGCAGTTTAAACACCCATAGCAATCAGCCCCAGCATTTT. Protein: CASSLNTHSNQPQHF.

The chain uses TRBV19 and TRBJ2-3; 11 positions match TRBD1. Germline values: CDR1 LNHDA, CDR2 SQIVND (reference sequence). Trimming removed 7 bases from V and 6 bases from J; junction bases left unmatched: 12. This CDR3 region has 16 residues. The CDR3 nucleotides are TGTGCCAGTACCCCCAATCCGGACAGGGGGCTGGATACGCAGTATTTT. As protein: CASTPNPDRGLDTQYF.

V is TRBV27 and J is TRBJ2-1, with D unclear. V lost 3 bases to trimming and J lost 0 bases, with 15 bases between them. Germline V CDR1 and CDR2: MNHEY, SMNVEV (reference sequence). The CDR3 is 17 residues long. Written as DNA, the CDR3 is TGTGCCAGCAGTTTCTTAGGCGGCCGGAGCTCCTACAATGAGCAGTTCTTC. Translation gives CASSFLGGRSSYNEQFF.

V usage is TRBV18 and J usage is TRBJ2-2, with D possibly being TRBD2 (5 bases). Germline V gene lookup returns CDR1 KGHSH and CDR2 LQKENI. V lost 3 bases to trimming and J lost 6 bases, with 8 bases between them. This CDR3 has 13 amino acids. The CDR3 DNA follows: TGTGCCAGCTCACCTTCCGGGGCCGGGGAGCTGTTTTTT. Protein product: CASSPSGAGELFF.

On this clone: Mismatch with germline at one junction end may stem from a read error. This CDR3 reads CASTLGLAGVGLSEQYF. The CDR3 nucleotides read TGTGCCAGCACCTTAGGACTAGCGGGAGTCGGCCTAAGCGAGCAGTACTTC. This chain uses TRBV11-2 with TRBJ2-7; 13 nucleotides align to TRBD2. Germline V gene data show CDR1 as SGHAT and CDR2 as FQNNGV. The CDR3 has 17 residues. Looking up the rest from reference TRBV11-2 and TRBJ2-7 gives the full variable domain: EAGVAQSPRYKIIEKRQSVAFWCNPISGHATLYWYQQILGQGPKLLIQFQNNGVVDDSQLPKDRFSAERLKGVDSTLKIQPAKLEDSAVYLCASTLGLAGVGLSEQYFGPGTRLTVT.

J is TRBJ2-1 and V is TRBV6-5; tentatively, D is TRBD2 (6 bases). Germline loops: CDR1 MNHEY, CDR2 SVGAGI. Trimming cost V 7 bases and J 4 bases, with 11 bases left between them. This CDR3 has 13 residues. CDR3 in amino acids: CASTAGLYNEQFF. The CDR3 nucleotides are TGTGCCAGCACCGCGGGGCTGTACAATGAGCAGTTCTTC.

CDR3 coding DNA: TGTGCCAGCAGACCCCCGGGACAGGGGGGGGGTGGCTACACCTTC. Translation gives CASRPPGQGGGGYTF. J is TRBJ1-2 and V is TRBV28, with 11 bases aligning to TRBD1. The CDR3 has 15 amino acids. V was clipped by 6 bases and J by 7 bases; unmatched bases: 10. Germline V lookup: CDR1 MDHEN, CDR2 SYDVKM.

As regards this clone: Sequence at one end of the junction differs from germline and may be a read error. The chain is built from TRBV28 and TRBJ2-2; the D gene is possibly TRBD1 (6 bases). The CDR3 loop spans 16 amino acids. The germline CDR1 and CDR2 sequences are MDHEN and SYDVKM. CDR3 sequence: CAGSFTRGFFIGELFF. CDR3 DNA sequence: TGTGCCGGCAGTTTTACCAGGGGTTTTTTCATCGGGGAGCTGTTTTTT.

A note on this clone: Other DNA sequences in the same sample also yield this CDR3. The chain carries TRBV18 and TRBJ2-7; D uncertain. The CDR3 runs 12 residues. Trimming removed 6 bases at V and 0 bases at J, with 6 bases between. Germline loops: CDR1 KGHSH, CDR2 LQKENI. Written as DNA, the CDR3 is TGTGCCAGCTCTCCTTCCTCCTACGAGCAGTACTTC. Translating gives CASSPSSYEQYF.

The CDR3 DNA reads as TGTGCCAGTAGTCTGGGGACAGTAGGAGTGAAGGAAAAACTGTTTTTT. Protein: CASSLGTVGVKEKLFF. The genes are TRBV19 and TRBJ1-4; TRBD1 agrees at 7 bases. Germline CDR1 reads LNHDA; CDR2 reads SQIVND (reference sequence). This CDR3 is built from 16 residues. Trimming cost V 5 bases and J 8 bases; bases outside gene matches: 14. Full variable domain (rest looked up from reference TRBV19 and TRBJ1-4): DGGITQSPKYLFRKEGQNVTLSCEQNLNHDAMYWYRQDPGQGLRLIYYSQIVNDFQKGDIAEGYSVSREKKESFPLTVTSAQKNPTAFYLCASSLGTVGVKEKLFFGSGTQLSVL.

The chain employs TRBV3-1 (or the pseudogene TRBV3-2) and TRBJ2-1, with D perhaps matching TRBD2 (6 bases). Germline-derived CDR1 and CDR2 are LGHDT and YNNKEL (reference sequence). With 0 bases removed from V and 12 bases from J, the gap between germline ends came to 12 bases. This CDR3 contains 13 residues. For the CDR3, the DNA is TGTGCCAGCAGCCAAGAGCGGGGTCGCAGGCAGTTCTTC. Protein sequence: CASSQERGRRQFF.

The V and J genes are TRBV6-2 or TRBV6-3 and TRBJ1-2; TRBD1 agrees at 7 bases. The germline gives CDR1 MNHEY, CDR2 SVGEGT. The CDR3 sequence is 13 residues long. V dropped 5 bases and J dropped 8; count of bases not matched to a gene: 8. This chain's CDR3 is CASSGRGIDGYTF. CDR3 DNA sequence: TGTGCCAGCAGTGGCAGGGGGATTGACGGCTACACCTTC.

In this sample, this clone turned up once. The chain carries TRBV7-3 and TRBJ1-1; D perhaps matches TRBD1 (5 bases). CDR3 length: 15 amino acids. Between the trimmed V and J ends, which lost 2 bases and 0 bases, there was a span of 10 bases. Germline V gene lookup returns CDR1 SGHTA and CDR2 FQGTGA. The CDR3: CASSLDRVMNTEAFF. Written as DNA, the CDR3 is TGTGCCAGCAGCTTAGACAGAGTCATGAACACTGAAGCTTTCTTT.

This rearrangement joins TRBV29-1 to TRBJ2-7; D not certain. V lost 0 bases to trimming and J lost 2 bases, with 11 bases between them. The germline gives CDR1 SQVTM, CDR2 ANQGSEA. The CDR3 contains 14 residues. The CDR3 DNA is TGCAGCGTTGAAGAGGGCAGGTCCCCCTACGAGCAGTACTTC. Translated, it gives CSVEEGRSPYEQYF.

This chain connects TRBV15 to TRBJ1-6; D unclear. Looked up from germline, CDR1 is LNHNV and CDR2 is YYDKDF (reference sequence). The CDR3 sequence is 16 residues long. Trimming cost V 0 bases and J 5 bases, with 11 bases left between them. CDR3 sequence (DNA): TGTGCCACCAGCAGAGACCGATGGCGGGATAATTCACCCCTCCACTTT. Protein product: CATSRDRWRDNSPLHF.